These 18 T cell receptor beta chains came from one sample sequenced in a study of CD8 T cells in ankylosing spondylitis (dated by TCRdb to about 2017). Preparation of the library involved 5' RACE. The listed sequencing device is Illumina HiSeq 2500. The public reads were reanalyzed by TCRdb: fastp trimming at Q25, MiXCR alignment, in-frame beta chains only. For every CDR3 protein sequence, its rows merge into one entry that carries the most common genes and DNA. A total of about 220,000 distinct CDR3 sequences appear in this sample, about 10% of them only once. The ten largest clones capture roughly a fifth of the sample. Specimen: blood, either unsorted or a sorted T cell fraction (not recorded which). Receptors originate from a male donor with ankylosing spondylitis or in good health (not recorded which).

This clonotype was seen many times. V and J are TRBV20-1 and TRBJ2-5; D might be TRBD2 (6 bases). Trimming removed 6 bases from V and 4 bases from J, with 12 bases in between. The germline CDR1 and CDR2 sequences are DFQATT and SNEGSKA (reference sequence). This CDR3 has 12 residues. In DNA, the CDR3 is TGCAGTGCAAAAGAGCGGGTAGAGACCCAGTACTTC. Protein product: CSAKERVETQYF.

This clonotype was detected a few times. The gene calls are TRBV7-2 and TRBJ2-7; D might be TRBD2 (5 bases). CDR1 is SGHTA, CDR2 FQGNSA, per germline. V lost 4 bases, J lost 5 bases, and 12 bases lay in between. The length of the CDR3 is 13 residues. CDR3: CASSSQRRNEQYF. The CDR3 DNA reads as TGTGCCAGCAGCTCCCAGCGGCGGAACGAGCAGTACTTC.

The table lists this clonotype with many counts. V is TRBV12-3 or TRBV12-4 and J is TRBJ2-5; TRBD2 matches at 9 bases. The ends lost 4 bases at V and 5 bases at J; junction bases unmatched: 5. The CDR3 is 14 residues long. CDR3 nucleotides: TGTGCCAGCAGTTCCGGGACTAGCTATGAGACCCAGTACTTC. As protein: CASSSGTSYETQYF.

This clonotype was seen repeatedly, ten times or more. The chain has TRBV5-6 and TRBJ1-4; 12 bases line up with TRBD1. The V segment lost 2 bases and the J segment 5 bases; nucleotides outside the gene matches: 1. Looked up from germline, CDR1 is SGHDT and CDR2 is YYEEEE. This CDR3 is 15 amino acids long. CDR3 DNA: TGTGCCAGCAGCTTCGGGACAGGGGGCAATGAAAAACTGTTTTTT. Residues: CASSFGTGGNEKLFF.

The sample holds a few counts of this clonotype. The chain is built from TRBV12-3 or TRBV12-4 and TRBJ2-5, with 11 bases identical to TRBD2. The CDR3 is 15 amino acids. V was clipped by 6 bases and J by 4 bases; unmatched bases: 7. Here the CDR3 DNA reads TGTGCCAGCAGAAACCTCGGACTAGCGGGAGAGACCCAGTACTTC. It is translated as CASRNLGLAGETQYF.

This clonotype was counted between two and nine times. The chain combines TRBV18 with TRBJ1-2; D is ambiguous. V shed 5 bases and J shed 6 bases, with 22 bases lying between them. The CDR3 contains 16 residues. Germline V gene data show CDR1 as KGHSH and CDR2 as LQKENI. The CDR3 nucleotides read TGTGCCAGCTCAACTTACTCCGGCCTCGGCCAGGATGGCTACACCTTC. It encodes CASSTYSGLGQDGYTF.

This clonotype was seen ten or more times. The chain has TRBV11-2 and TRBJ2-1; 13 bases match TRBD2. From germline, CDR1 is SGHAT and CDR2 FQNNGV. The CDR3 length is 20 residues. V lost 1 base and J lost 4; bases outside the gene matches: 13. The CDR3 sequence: CASSLVPGRLAGGYYNEQFF. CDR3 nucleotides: TGTGCCAGCAGCTTAGTCCCTGGGCGACTAGCGGGGGGATATTACAATGAGCAGTTCTTC.

This chain's CDR3 is CASSLVSGTTQETQYF. CDR3 in DNA: TGTGCCAGCAGCTTAGTGTCTGGAACTACCCAAGAGACCCAGTACTTC. The rearrangement uses TRBV11-2 and TRBJ2-5; no firm D call. Trimming pared 1 base from V and 1 base from J, leaving 13 bases between. CDR3 length equals 16 residues. CDR1 is SGHAT and CDR2 is FQNNGV in the germline V gene. Full variable domain (remainder filled in from reference TRBV11-2 and TRBJ2-5): EAGVAQSPRYKIIEKRQSVAFWCNPISGHATLYWYQQILGQGPKLLIQFQNNGVVDDSQLPKDRFSAERLKGVDSTLKIQPAKLEDSAVYLCASSLVSGTTQETQYFGPGTRLLVL.

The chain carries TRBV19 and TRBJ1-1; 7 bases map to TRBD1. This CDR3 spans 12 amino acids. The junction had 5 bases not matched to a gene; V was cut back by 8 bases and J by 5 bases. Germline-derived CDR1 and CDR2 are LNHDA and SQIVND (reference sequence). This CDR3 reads CASGTGETEAFF. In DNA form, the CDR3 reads TGTGCCAGTGGTACAGGGGAAACTGAAGCTTTCTTT.

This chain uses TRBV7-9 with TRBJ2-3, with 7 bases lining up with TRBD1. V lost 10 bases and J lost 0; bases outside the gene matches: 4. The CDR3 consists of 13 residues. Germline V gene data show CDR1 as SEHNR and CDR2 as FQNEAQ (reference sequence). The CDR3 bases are TGTGCCACCACAGGGGAGAGCACAGATACGCAGTATTTT. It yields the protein CATTGESTDTQYF.

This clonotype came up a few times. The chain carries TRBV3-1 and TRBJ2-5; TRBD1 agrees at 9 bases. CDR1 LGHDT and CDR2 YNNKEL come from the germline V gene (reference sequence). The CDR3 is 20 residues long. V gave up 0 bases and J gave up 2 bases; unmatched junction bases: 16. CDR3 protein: CASSQEGQGRDRRGQETQYF. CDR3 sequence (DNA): TGTGCCAGCAGCCAAGAGGGACAGGGAAGGGATCGACGCGGGCAAGAGACCCAGTACTTC.

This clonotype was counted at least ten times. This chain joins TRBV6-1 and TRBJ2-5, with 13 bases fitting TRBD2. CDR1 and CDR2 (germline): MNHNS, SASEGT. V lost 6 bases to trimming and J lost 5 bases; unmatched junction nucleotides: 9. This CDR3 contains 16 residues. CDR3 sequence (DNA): TGTGCCAGCAGCCCCCAGACTAGCGGGGGGTTGGAGACCCAGTACTTC. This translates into CASSPQTSGGLETQYF.

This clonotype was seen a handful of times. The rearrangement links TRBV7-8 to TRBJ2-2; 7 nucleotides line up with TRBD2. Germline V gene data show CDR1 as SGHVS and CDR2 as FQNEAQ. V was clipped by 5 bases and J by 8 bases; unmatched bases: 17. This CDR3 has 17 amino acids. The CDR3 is CASSRRGLAVIGGELFF. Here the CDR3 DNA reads TGTGCCAGCAGCCGGAGGGGTCTAGCGGTGATCGGGGGGGAGCTGTTTTTT.

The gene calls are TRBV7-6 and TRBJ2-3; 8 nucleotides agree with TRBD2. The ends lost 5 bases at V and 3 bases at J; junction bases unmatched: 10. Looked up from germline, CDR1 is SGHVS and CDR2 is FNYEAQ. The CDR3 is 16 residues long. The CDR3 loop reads CASSLDSGEGTDTQYF. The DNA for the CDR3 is TGTGCCAGCAGCCTCGATAGCGGGGAGGGTACAGATACGCAGTATTTT.

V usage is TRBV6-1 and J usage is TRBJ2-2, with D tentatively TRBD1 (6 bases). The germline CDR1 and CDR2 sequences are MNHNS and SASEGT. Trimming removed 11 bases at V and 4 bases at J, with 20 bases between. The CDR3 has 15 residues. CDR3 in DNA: TGTGCCTCCCTGGGGGCAGGACCAATCACCGGGGAGCTGTTTTTT. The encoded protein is CASLGAGPITGELFF.

CDR3 region: CATSRLAEETQYF. Here the CDR3 DNA reads TGTGCCACCAGTAGACTAGCGGAAGAGACCCAGTACTTC. The chain carries TRBV15 and TRBJ2-5, with 9 nucleotides matching TRBD2. After removal of 6 bases from V and 3 bases from J, the junction contained 2 bases not matched to a gene. Germline loops: CDR1 LNHNV, CDR2 YYDKDF (reference sequence). The CDR3 length is 13 residues.

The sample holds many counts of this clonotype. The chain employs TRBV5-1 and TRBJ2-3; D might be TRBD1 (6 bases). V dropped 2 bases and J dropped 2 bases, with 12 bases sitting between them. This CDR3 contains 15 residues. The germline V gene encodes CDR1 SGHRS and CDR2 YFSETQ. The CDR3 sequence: CASSLHRDNTDTQYF. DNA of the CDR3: TGCGCCAGCAGCTTACACCGGGACAACACAGATACGCAGTATTTT.

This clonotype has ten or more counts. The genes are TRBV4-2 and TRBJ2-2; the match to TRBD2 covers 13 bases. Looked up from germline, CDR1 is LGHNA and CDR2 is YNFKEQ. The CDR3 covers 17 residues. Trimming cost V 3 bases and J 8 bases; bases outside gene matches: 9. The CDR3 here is CASSQGEGTSGAGELFF. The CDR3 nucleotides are TGTGCCAGCAGCCAGGGGGAGGGGACTAGCGGGGCTGGGGAGCTGTTTTTT.